Following are 16 T cell receptor beta chains from one sample sequenced in a study of CD8 T cells in ankylosing spondylitis. TCRdb re-called the 5' RACE reads with MiXCR, one entry per CDR3 protein. Among fewer than 400,000 distinct CDR3 sequences listed, less than 9.5% were seen once. Study-wide findings and caveats: Blood of patients with ankylosing spondylitis appeared to be characterized by a TCR beta motif of several highly homologous variants.

Their antigens remain unidentified. The source material was blood, either unsorted or a sorted T cell fraction (not recorded which). The receptors were gathered from a male donor with ankylosing spondylitis.

The table lists this clonotype with a few counts. The V call is TRBV30, the J call TRBJ2-1; D not certain. The CDR3 consists of 13 residues. Trimming removed 2 bases from V and 10 bases from J, with 15 bases in between. Germline CDR1 GTSNPN, CDR2 SVGIG (reference sequence). CDR3 bases: TGTGCCTGGAGTCGACTGTCCGTGGAGGAGCAGTTCTTC. Protein: CAWSRLSVEEQFF. The whole variable domain, filled in from reference TRBV30 and TRBJ2-1, reads SQTIHQWPATLVQPVGSPLSLECTVEGTSNPNLYWYRQAAGRGLQLLFYSVGIGQISSEVPQNLSASRPQDRQFILSSKKLLLSDSGFYLCAWSRLSVEEQFFGPGTRLTVL.

The sample holds many counts of this clonotype. The CDR3 bases are TGTGCCAGCTCACCACCCCCCACGACAGGGGGCAACGAGCAGTACTTC. It is translated as CASSPPPTTGGNEQYF. The chain has TRBV18 and TRBJ2-7; 10 bases align to TRBD1. The CDR3 runs to 16 residues. Germline V gives CDR1 KGHSH, CDR2 LQKENI. Trimming took 0 bases from V and 5 from J; bases not matched to a gene: 7.

In this sample, this clonotype turned up a few times. The chain has TRBV7-2 and TRBJ2-1; either TRBD1 or TRBD2 may supply D (5 bases each). Trimming shortened V by 3 bases and J by 6 bases, and 15 bases separated the two germline ends. Germline V gene data show CDR1 as SGHTA and CDR2 as FQGNSA. There are 15 residues in the CDR3. The CDR3 spells CASSFTASRANEQFF. The CDR3 DNA follows: TGTGCCAGCAGCTTTACGGCTAGCAGGGCCAATGAGCAGTTCTTC.

Remarks on this clonotype: A much larger clone is a single base away; this may be a read error. V is TRBV9 and J is TRBJ2-1; no reliable D call. Trimming removed 3 bases from V and 2 bases from J, with 12 bases in between. CDR3 length equals 15 residues. Germline CDR1 reads SGDLS; CDR2 reads YYNGEE. Here the CDR3 reads CASSALDHPYNEQFF. CDR3 nucleotides: TGTGCCAGCAGCGCCCTGGACCATCCCTACAATGAGCAGTTCTTC.

The gene calls are TRBV6-2 or TRBV6-3 and TRBJ2-5; 12 nucleotides align to TRBD2. The germline V gene encodes CDR1 MNHEY and CDR2 SVGEGT. CDR3 size: 18 residues. J lost 0 bases, V lost 5 bases, and 10 bases had no gene match. CDR3 in DNA: TGTGCCAGCAGTGAGACTAGCGGGAGACAAGTTGACCAAGAGACCCAGTACTTC. Its protein product is CASSETSGRQVDQETQYF.

This clonotype has ten or more counts. The genes are TRBV29-1 and TRBJ1-5; 7 bases are shared with TRBD1. Germline V gene lookup returns CDR1 SQVTM and CDR2 ANQGSEA. This CDR3 spans 14 amino acids. V lost 4 bases to trimming and J lost 3 bases; unmatched junction nucleotides: 6. The CDR3 DNA reads TGCAGCGTTGCCAGGGGGGGGGCCAATCAGCCCCAGCATTTT. Translated: CSVARGGANQPQHF.

This clonotype was counted a few times. This chain links TRBV7-3 with TRBJ1-4, with TRBD1 matching 7 bases. CDR3 size: 15 residues. CDR1 SGHTA and CDR2 FQGTGA come from the germline V gene. With 2 bases clipped from V and 8 bases from J, the junction kept 8 bases outside the gene matches. The CDR3 DNA reads TGTGCCAGCAGCTTATCCGGCAGGGGGAACGAAAAACTGTTTTTT. As protein: CASSLSGRGNEKLFF.

The V and J genes are TRBV6-1 and TRBJ1-5; TRBD1 is a possible D gene (5 bases). The CDR3 totals 15 residues. Germline V lookup: CDR1 MNHNS, CDR2 SASEGT. V lost 2 bases to trimming and J lost 2 bases, with 10 bases between them. CDR3 DNA: TGTGCCAGCAGTGAATGGGGGGGGGGCAATCAGCCCCAGCATTTT. Amino acids: CASSEWGGGNQPQHF.

At least ten counts were recorded for this clonotype. The genes are TRBV10-3 and TRBJ2-4; no clear D gene. The CDR3 is made up of 9 amino acids. Trimming shortened V by 11 bases and J by 15 bases, and 14 bases separated the two germline ends. Germline CDR1 and CDR2: ENHRY and SYGVKD. CDR3: CAPRNSTYF. CDR3 coding DNA: TGTGCCCCCCGGAACAGTACGTACTTC.

This clonotype was found a few times. V is TRBV4-2 and J is TRBJ2-7, with D perhaps matching TRBD2 (5 bases). Germline loops: CDR1 LGHNA, CDR2 YNFKEQ. The CDR3 runs to 14 residues. V dropped 1 base and J dropped 2 bases, with 9 bases sitting between them. The DNA of the CDR3 is TGTGCCAGCAGCCAAGCTTCACTAGCCTACGAGCAGTACTTC. Its protein is CASSQASLAYEQYF.

This clonotype has at least ten counts. This chain joins TRBV11-2 and TRBJ1-1; D gene unclear. From germline, CDR1 is SGHAT and CDR2 FQNNGV. The length of the CDR3 is 11 residues. Trimming stripped 1 base from V and 8 bases from J, with 5 bases between. The CDR3 DNA is TGTGCCAGCAGCTTAGCGTTAGAAGCTTTCTTT. Its protein is CASSLALEAFF.

This clonotype has just a few counts. The chain joins TRBV28 to TRBJ2-3, with 8 bases identical to TRBD1. Germline CDR1 is MDHEN and CDR2 is SYDVKM. Losses at the gene ends were 2 bases for V and 8 bases for J; bases not matched to a gene: 9. The CDR3 length is 15 residues. The CDR3: CASSLTGTGLGTQYF. The CDR3 DNA follows: TGTGCCAGCAGTTTAACCGGGACAGGTTTGGGTACGCAGTATTTT.

This clonotype was found a few times. The chain uses TRBV12-3 or TRBV12-4 and TRBJ2-3; D is undetermined. Trimming removed 7 bases at V and 6 bases at J, with 8 bases between. The CDR3 consists of 11 residues. This CDR3 reads CASTRGDTQYF. The CDR3, as DNA: TGTGCCAGCACCCGTGGCGATACGCAGTATTTT.

On this clonotype itself: A much larger clonotype is one base distant, so this may be a read error. The chain carries TRBV5-1 and TRBJ1-1, with D maybe TRBD1 (5 bases). The CDR3 loop spans 15 amino acids. Looked up from germline, CDR1 is SGHRS and CDR2 is YFSETQ. The CDR3 bases are TGCGCCAGCAGCTTTACGGGGGGATCGAACATTGAAGCTTTCTTT. This codes for CASSFTGGSNIEAFF.

This clonotype has just a few counts. The rearrangement joins TRBV10-3 to TRBJ2-1; 13 nucleotides line up with TRBD2. Trimming took 7 bases from V and 0 from J; bases not matched to a gene: 6. The CDR3 loop spans 17 amino acids. CDR1 ENHRY and CDR2 SYGVKD come from the germline V gene. CDR3 in amino acids: CAITGTSGASSYNEQFF. CDR3 DNA: TGTGCCATCACCGGGACTAGCGGGGCTAGCTCCTACAATGAGCAGTTCTTC.

This clonotype is a singleton in its sample. The rearrangement uses TRBV5-6 and TRBJ1-5, with D hard to call. Trimming pared 4 bases from V and 4 bases from J, leaving 18 bases between. The CDR3 covers 16 residues. Per the germline V gene, CDR1 is SGHDT and CDR2 is YYEEEE. The CDR3: CASSAGKGTPNQPQHF. CDR3 coding DNA: TGTGCCAGCAGCGCTGGGAAGGGTACACCTAATCAGCCCCAGCATTTT.